Shown below are 30 T cell receptor beta chains from a single sample sequenced in a study of blood T cell repertoires in COVID-19 (dated by TCRdb to about 2020). Libraries were prepared through the immunoSEQ multiplex PCR assay. TCRdb provides this immuneACCESS table in a form limited to in-frame rearrangements. Some clones are lacking; in checked studies, under half of them reflect an unresolved V gene, and why the rest are absent is not known. In this sample the table shows 90,000 to 100,000 clones, about 81% of which occur a single time. The biggest ten clones account for under 20% of the sample. Specimen: peripheral blood. Receptor source: a man aged 80 or over with acute or convalescent COVID-19.

This clone was counted a single time. The chain employs TRBV6-2 or TRBV6-3 and TRBJ2-1; maybe TRBD2 (6 bases). CDR1 MNHEY and CDR2 SVGEGT come from the germline V gene. V lost 4 bases to trimming and J lost 7 bases, with 14 bases between them. CDR3 size: 14 residues. As DNA, the CDR3 is TGTGCCAGCAGTTCGGGACTCCAAGGGAATGAGCAGTTCTTC. This encodes CASSSGLQGNEQFF.

The chain uses TRBV28 and TRBJ1-5, with D possibly TRBD1 on 6 matching bases. Germline V gene sequence: CDR1 MDHEN, CDR2 SYDVKM. V shed 1 base and J shed 1 base, with 11 bases lying between them. This CDR3 has 16 amino acids. The CDR3 region has the DNA TGTGCCAGCAGTTTATTAGGCCAGGGGAGCAATCAGCCCCAGCATTTT. It codes for CASSLLGQGSNQPQHF.

The J gene is TRBJ2-5, the V gene TRBV10-3, with a weak D call TRBD1 (6 bases). From germline, CDR1 is ENHRY and CDR2 SYGVKD. The CDR3 is made up of 17 amino acids. The ends were cut back, 4 bases at V and 3 bases at J, with 21 bases in the middle. CDR3 DNA: TGTGCCATCAGTGTCCCCCCGTCAGGGGCAGTTGAAGAGACCCAGTACTTC. As protein: CAISVPPSGAVEETQYF.

The chain links TRBV2 to TRBJ2-2, with 7 bases aligning to TRBD1. The CDR3 covers 13 residues. V shed 8 bases, J shed 4 bases, and the junction held 4 bases outside the gene matches. The germline gives CDR1 SNHLY, CDR2 FYNNEI. The CDR3 region is CASWAGGTGELFF. CDR3 sequence (DNA): TGTGCCAGCTGGGCAGGGGGCACCGGGGAGCTGTTTTTT.

The sample holds one count of this clone. J is TRBJ2-1 and V is TRBV29-1; 15 nucleotides align to TRBD2. This CDR3 spans 15 amino acids. CDR1 and CDR2 from the germline V gene are SQVTM and ANQGSEA. J gave up 8 bases and V 5 bases, and 7 bases lay outside the gene matches. In DNA form, the CDR3 reads TGCAGCGTTTGGACTAGCGGGAGGGCCGTCGATGAGCAGTTCTTC. This encodes CSVWTSGRAVDEQFF.

The chain couples TRBV5-1 to TRBJ1-1; 10 nucleotides agree with TRBD1. The CDR3 runs 18 residues. Germline CDR1 is SGHRS and CDR2 is YFSETQ. Germline trimming cut 2 bases from V and 5 bases from J; bases unmatched to any gene: 15. Written as DNA, the CDR3 is TGCGCCAGCAGCTTACAACCGGGACAGGGGACCCTAGAAACTGAAGCTTTCTTT. It specifies CASSLQPGQGTLETEAFF. The variable domain in full, completed from reference TRBV5-1 and TRBJ1-1, reads KAGVTQTPRYLIKTRGQQVTLSCSPISGHRSVSWYQQTPGQGLQFLFEYFSETQRNKGNFPGRFSGRQFSNSRSEMNVSTLELGDSALYLCASSLQPGQGTLETEAFFGQGTRLTVV.

This clone has more than one count but fewer than ten. The J gene is TRBJ1-3, the V gene TRBV2, with no clear D. Germline CDR1 and CDR2: SNHLY and FYNNEI. V was shortened by 5 bases and J by 8 bases, with 19 bases between the two germline ends. The CDR3 totals 15 residues. CDR3 DNA sequence: TGTGCCAGCAGTAGCAACCCGGGAGCTAGAGACACCATATATTTT. Translating it yields CASSSNPGARDTIYF.

The gene calls are TRBV4-3 and TRBJ2-2, with 7 bases aligning to TRBD2. After removal of 4 bases from V and 7 bases from J, the junction contained 6 bases not matched to a gene. Germline lookup yields CDR1 LGHNA and CDR2 YSLEER. The CDR3 has 14 amino acids. CDR3 residues: CASSRERDGGELFF. The CDR3, as DNA: TGCGCCAGCAGCCGTGAGCGGGATGGCGGGGAGCTGTTTTTT.

The chain links TRBV6-1 to TRBJ1-5, with 7 bases matching TRBD1. The junction had 9 bases not matched to a gene; V was cut back by 4 bases and J by 3 bases. Germline V lookup: CDR1 MNHNS, CDR2 SASEGT. The CDR3 extends over 16 amino acids. CDR3 sequence reads: CASSAKTGSDNQPQHF. DNA of the CDR3: TGTGCCAGCAGTGCGAAGACAGGGTCTGACAATCAGCCCCAGCATTTT.

This clone has just a few counts. The genes are TRBV30 and TRBJ1-5; the D is unclear. The CDR3 has 14 residues. The V end lost 2 bases, the J end lost 4 bases, and 12 bases lay between the germline ends. The germline V gene encodes CDR1 GTSNPN and CDR2 SVGIG (reference sequence). As DNA, the CDR3 is TGTGCCTGGAGTCTCGGACGGGGAAATCAGCCCCAGCATTTT. It encodes CAWSLGRGNQPQHF.

The chain recombines TRBV27 with TRBJ1-5; 7 bases agree with TRBD1. Germline V CDR1 and CDR2: MNHEY, SMNVEV (reference sequence). With 5 bases clipped from V and 4 bases from J, the junction kept 5 bases outside the gene matches. This CDR3 comprises 14 residues. The CDR3 DNA follows: TGTGCCAGCAGTCATAGACAGGGAAATCAGCCCCAGCATTTT. Translated, it gives CASSHRQGNQPQHF.

The V and J genes are TRBV11-2 and TRBJ2-5, with 14 nucleotides matching TRBD2. Trimming took 5 bases from V and 5 from J; bases not matched to a gene: 10. CDR3 length: 17 amino acids. CDR1 is SGHAT, CDR2 FQNNGV, per germline. The CDR3 protein is CASSPGTSGSHWETQYF. The CDR3 coding sequence is TGTGCCAGCAGCCCTGGGACTAGCGGGAGTCACTGGGAGACCCAGTACTTC.

The chain combines TRBV27 with TRBJ2-1, with D perhaps matching TRBD1 (6 bases). The CDR3 spans 13 residues. The V gene's germline CDR1 is MNHEY and CDR2 SMNVEV (reference sequence). Trimming stripped 8 bases from V and 7 bases from J, with 15 bases between. CDR3 protein: CASGGSFGNEQFF. The CDR3 bases are TGTGCCAGCGGGGGCTCCTTTGGGAATGAGCAGTTCTTC.

This chain connects TRBV30 to TRBJ1-4; D is perhaps TRBD1 (6 bases). Trimming took 4 bases from V and 8 from J, leaving 17 bases between them. The germline gives CDR1 GTSNPN, CDR2 SVGIG (reference sequence). This CDR3 is built from 14 residues. CDR3 nucleotide sequence: TGTGCCTGGAACCCCGGGACGGGGGGCGAAAAACTGTTTTTT. This encodes CAWNPGTGGEKLFF.

The chain couples TRBV2 to TRBJ1-2; TRBD1 matches at 11 bases. Germline V CDR1 and CDR2: SNHLY, FYNNEI. The V gene end was trimmed by 7 bases and the J gene end by 6 bases; junction bases not matched to a gene: 13. The CDR3 runs 16 residues. The chain's CDR3 is CASTIGTGGFNNGYTF. The CDR3, as DNA: TGTGCCAGCACGATCGGGACAGGGGGATTCAATAATGGCTACACCTTC. The full variable domain, rest sourced from reference TRBV2 and TRBJ1-2, is EPEVTQTPSHQVTQMGQEVILRCVPISNHLYFYWYRQILGQKVEFLVSFYNNEISEKSEIFDDQFSVERPDGSNFTLKIRSTKLEDSAMYFCASTIGTGGFNNGYTFGSGTRLTVV.

The J gene is TRBJ1-1, the V gene TRBV19; 7 nucleotides agree with TRBD1. Per the germline V gene, CDR1 is LNHDA and CDR2 is SQIVND (reference sequence). Germline trimming cut 6 bases from V and 2 bases from J; bases unmatched to any gene: 6. CDR3 length: 14 residues. CDR3 loop: CASRLGQTNTEAFF. CDR3 sequence (DNA): TGTGCCAGTAGGCTGGGACAGACTAACACTGAAGCTTTCTTT.

This sequence joins TRBV25-1 and TRBJ1-2; D remains ambiguous. CDR1 is MGHDK, CDR2 SYGVNS, per germline. This CDR3 has 14 amino acids. V gave up 1 base and J gave up 3 bases, with 9 bases separating them. The chain's CDR3 is CASSELGSDYGYTF. The CDR3 region has the DNA TGTGCCAGCAGTGAATTAGGCAGCGACTATGGCTACACCTTC.

J is TRBJ2-1 and V is TRBV5-1; TRBD1 aligns across 7 bases. The CDR3 has 12 residues. The germline V gene encodes CDR1 SGHRS and CDR2 YFSETQ. V lost 3 bases to trimming and J lost 8 bases; unmatched junction nucleotides: 2. CDR3 in DNA: TGCGCCAGCAGCTACAGGGGCGATGAGCAGTTCTTC. Protein sequence: CASSYRGDEQFF.

The chain is built from TRBV6-5 and TRBJ1-5; D perhaps matches TRBD1 (6 bases). CDR1 is MNHEY, CDR2 SVGAGI, per germline. V lost 6 bases, J lost 2 bases, and 14 bases lay in between. CDR3 size: 15 residues. Here the CDR3 reads CASSRLRQGNQPQHF. The CDR3 DNA is TGTGCCAGCAGCCGCCTTAGACAGGGCAATCAGCCCCAGCATTTT.

This rearrangement joins TRBV6-5 to TRBJ1-6, with D tentatively TRBD1 (5 bases). This CDR3 is built from 14 residues. Germline CDR1 and CDR2: MNHEY and SVGAGI. Between the trimmed V and J ends, which lost 5 bases and 8 bases, there was a span of 13 bases. The CDR3 loop reads CASSPPGSDSPLHF. The CDR3 coding sequence is TGTGCCAGCAGTCCCCCAGGGTCGGATTCACCCCTCCACTTT.

The genes are TRBV7-2 and TRBJ1-5; 7 nucleotides align to TRBD1. CDR3 size: 14 residues. The V segment lost 5 bases and the J segment 5 bases; nucleotides outside the gene matches: 6. Germline V gene sequence: CDR1 SGHTA, CDR2 FQGNSA. The CDR3 protein is CASSHDRVDQPQHF. CDR3 coding DNA: TGTGCCAGCAGCCACGACAGGGTTGATCAGCCCCAGCATTTT.

The chain has TRBV30 and TRBJ1-6; D perhaps matches TRBD1 (5 bases). Trimming pared 3 bases from V and 6 bases from J, leaving 27 bases between. Germline loops: CDR1 GTSNPN, CDR2 SVGIG (reference sequence). This CDR3 has 19 residues. DNA of the CDR3: TGTGCCTGGAGAGGAGGGGTCACCCAGGGACGCACCCTTAATTCACCCCTCCACTTT. The encoded protein is CAWRGGVTQGRTLNSPLHF.

The rearrangement links TRBV5-1 to TRBJ1-3, with D tentatively TRBD1 (5 bases). The V gene lost 6 bases and the J gene lost 3 bases, with 16 bases spanning the gap. This CDR3 has 15 amino acids. From germline, CDR1 is SGHRS and CDR2 YFSETQ. The CDR3 nucleotides are TGCGCCAGCACCCTAGGAGGGGATAGTGGAAACACCATATATTTT. Its protein product is CASTLGGDSGNTIYF.

The table lists this clone with a few counts. V gene TRBV5-1 combines with J gene TRBJ1-5, with TRBD1 as a possible D gene (6 bases). Trimming removed 1 base at V and 2 bases at J, with 13 bases between. Germline-derived CDR1 and CDR2 are SGHRS and YFSETQ. The CDR3 has 16 residues. The CDR3: CASSLSGEGRNQPQHF. CDR3 sequence (DNA): TGCGCCAGCAGCTTGTCAGGGGAGGGGCGCAATCAGCCCCAGCATTTT.

The chain has TRBV5-4 and TRBJ1-2; no reliable D call. The V gene's germline CDR1 is SGHNT and CDR2 YYREEE (reference sequence). V dropped 4 bases and J dropped 6 bases, with 19 bases sitting between them. The CDR3 contains 15 residues. The CDR3 loop reads CASSPNPGMNDGYTF. CDR3 nucleotide sequence: TGTGCCAGCAGCCCCAACCCTGGCATGAATGATGGCTACACCTTC. Looking up the rest from reference TRBV5-4 and TRBJ1-2 gives the full variable domain: ETGVTQSPTHLIKTRGQQVTLRCSSQSGHNTVSWYQQALGQGPQFIFQYYREEENGRGNFPPRFSGLQFPNYSSELNVNALELDDSALYLCASSPNPGMNDGYTFGSGTRLTVV.

The gene calls are TRBV18 and TRBJ1-1; no reliable D call. Per germline, CDR1 KGHSH and CDR2 LQKENI. This CDR3 is 13 amino acids long. V dropped 3 bases and J dropped 0 bases, with 5 bases sitting between them. This CDR3 reads CASSPSLNTEAFF. CDR3 DNA: TGTGCCAGCTCACCGTCATTGAACACTGAAGCTTTCTTT. The full variable domain, in which reference TRBV18 and TRBJ1-1 provide the parts outside the CDR3, is NAGVMQNPRHLVRRRGQEARLRCSPMKGHSHVYWYRQLPEEGLKFMVYLQKENIIDESGMPKERFSAEFPKEGPSILRIQQVVRGDSAAYFCASSPSLNTEAFFGQGTRLTVV.

This clone was observed once. The gene calls are TRBV29-1 and TRBJ2-5; TRBD2 might be the D (5 bases). Germline V lookup: CDR1 SQVTM, CDR2 ANQGSEA. The CDR3 is 12 residues long. V shed 7 bases and J shed 1 base, with 10 bases lying between them. For the CDR3, the DNA is TGCAGCGGTGCGAGGGCCCAAGAGACCCAGTACTTC. Protein sequence: CSGARAQETQYF. Combining the CDR3 with reference TRBV29-1 and TRBJ2-5 gives the whole variable domain SAVISQKPSRDICQRGTSLTIQCQVDSQVTMMFWYRQQPGQSLTLIATANQGSEATYESGFVIDKFPISRPNLTFSTLTVSNMSPEDSSIYLCSGARAQETQYFGPGTRLLVL.

In DNA form, the CDR3 reads TGTGCCAGCAGTCTACAGGCGAGCTCCTATAATTCACCCCTCCACTTT. As protein: CASSLQASSYNSPLHF. This chain joins TRBV27 and TRBJ1-6; weak D call: TRBD1 (5 bases). Germline CDR1 and CDR2: MNHEY and SMNVEV (reference sequence). There are 16 residues in the CDR3. V dropped 5 bases and J dropped 0 bases, with 11 bases sitting between them.

This chain uses TRBV27 with TRBJ1-1, with D hard to call. The V end lost 6 bases, the J end lost 0 bases, and 14 bases lay between the germline ends. The germline V gene encodes CDR1 MNHEY and CDR2 SMNVEV (reference sequence). The CDR3 extends over 15 amino acids. The CDR3 DNA is TGTGCCAGCAGGAGGGTGACATCAATGAACACTGAAGCTTTCTTT. This codes for CASRRVTSMNTEAFF.

This chain joins TRBV11-2 and TRBJ1-1; 7 bases line up with TRBD1. Germline lookup yields CDR1 SGHAT and CDR2 FQNNGV. The CDR3 has 14 residues. Trimming at V came to 5 bases and at J to 1 base, leaving 4 bases not matched to a gene. DNA of the CDR3: TGTGCCAGCAGCAAGGGACAGTGGAACACTGAAGCTTTCTTT. It is translated as CASSKGQWNTEAFF.